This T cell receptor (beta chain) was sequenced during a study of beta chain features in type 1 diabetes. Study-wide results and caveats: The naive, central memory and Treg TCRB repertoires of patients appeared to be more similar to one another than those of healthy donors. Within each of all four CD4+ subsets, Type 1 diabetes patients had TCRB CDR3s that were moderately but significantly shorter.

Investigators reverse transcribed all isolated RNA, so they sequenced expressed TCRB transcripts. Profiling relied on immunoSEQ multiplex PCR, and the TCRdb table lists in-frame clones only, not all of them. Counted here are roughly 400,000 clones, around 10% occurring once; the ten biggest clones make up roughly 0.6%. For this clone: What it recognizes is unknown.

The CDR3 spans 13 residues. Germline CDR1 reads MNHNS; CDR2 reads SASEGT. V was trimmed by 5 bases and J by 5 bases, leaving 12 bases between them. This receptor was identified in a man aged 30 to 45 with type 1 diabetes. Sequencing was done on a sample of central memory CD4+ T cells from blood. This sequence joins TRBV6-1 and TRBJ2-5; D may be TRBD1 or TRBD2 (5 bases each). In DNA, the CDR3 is TGTGCCAGCAGTCTACGGGACGTGGAGACCCAGTACTTC. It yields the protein CASSLRDVETQYF.